These 30 T cell receptor beta chains share one sample of origin, sequenced in a study of T cell changes during pregnancy in multiple sclerosis. TCRdb keeps only in-frame clones here, not all; method: immunoSEQ multiplex PCR. This sample has over 35,000 clones; roughly nine tenths occur once, and the top ten carry 0.35% to 0.55%. The sample consisted of CD4+ T cells from peripheral blood mononuclear cells, taken in the third trimester of pregnancy. The receptors shown here come from a female donor in good health, enrolled as a control in a pregnancy study.

This sequence joins TRBV6-5 and TRBJ2-3, with a possible D match to TRBD1 (5 bases). The CDR3 length is 14 residues. Trimming took off 11 bases at V and 2 bases at J, with 17 bases between the two ends. Per the germline V gene, CDR1 is MNHEY and CDR2 is SVGAGI. CDR3 nucleotides: TGTGCCTGCAAAACAGGACCTGACACAGATACGCAGTATTTT. Translating it yields CACKTGPDTDTQYF.

This clone has just one count. This sequence joins TRBV7-2 and TRBJ2-5, with 7 bases matching TRBD2. V gave up 5 bases and J gave up 5 bases; unmatched junction bases: 14. This CDR3 has 16 residues. Germline V gene sequence: CDR1 SGHTA, CDR2 FQGNSA. CDR3 loop: CASSLSYGGSWETQYF. The CDR3 nucleotides read TGTGCCAGCAGCCTATCTTATGGCGGGAGTTGGGAGACCCAGTACTTC.

The rearrangement uses TRBV7-9 and TRBJ2-5; TRBD1 matches 8 bases. The CDR3 covers 16 residues. Germline assignment: CDR1 SEHNR and CDR2 FQNEAQ (reference sequence). V was pared by 2 bases and J by 5 bases, with 10 bases of the junction left unmatched. CDR3 sequence (DNA): TGTGCCAGCAGCTTATGGCAGGGGGCGATGATTGAGACCCAGTACTTC. Protein: CASSLWQGAMIETQYF.

The V and J genes are TRBV11-1 and TRBJ2-7; unclear D gene. V was shortened by 1 base and J by 0 bases, with 19 bases between the two germline ends. Germline V gene lookup returns CDR1 SGHAT and CDR2 FQDESV (reference sequence). The CDR3 contains 18 residues. The CDR3 DNA reads TGTGCCAGCAGCTTAGGCCTCTTTCCGGCGGAACCCTCCTACGAGCAGTACTTC. It translates to CASSLGLFPAEPSYEQYF.

The chain combines TRBV4-3 with TRBJ2-5, with D perhaps matching TRBD2 (5 bases). The V end lost 4 bases, the J end lost 5 bases, and 17 bases lay between the germline ends. The CDR3 is 15 residues long. Germline loops: CDR1 LGHNA, CDR2 YSLEER. CDR3 sequence reads: CASSPGLALRETQYF. As DNA, the CDR3 is TGCGCCAGCAGCCCAGGACTCGCGCTGAGGGAGACCCAGTACTTC.

The genes are TRBV7-9 and TRBJ1-2; D may be TRBD1 (6 bases). Germline V gene sequence: CDR1 SEHNR, CDR2 FQNEAQ (reference sequence). The CDR3 sequence is 14 residues long. Trimming took off 5 bases at V and 4 bases at J, with 14 bases between the two ends. The CDR3 DNA sequence: TGTGCCAGCAGCACCATCGACAGGACCTATGGCTACACCTTC. Protein product: CASSTIDRTYGYTF.

The chain uses TRBV2 and TRBJ2-1; D unresolved. Germline CDR1 SNHLY, CDR2 FYNNEI. The V gene lost 6 bases and the J gene lost 6 bases, with 15 bases spanning the gap. CDR3 length: 14 amino acids. The CDR3 protein is CASSGQTWLNEQFF. The DNA for the CDR3 is TGTGCCAGCAGCGGCCAGACTTGGCTCAATGAGCAGTTCTTC.

V and J are TRBV7-2 and TRBJ1-3; D uncertain. The CDR3 has 16 amino acids. Trimming left V 1 base short and J 2 bases short, with 12 bases between. Germline CDR1 and CDR2: SGHTA and FQGNSA. CDR3 residues: CASSLVQVQPGNTIYF. CDR3 in DNA: TGTGCCAGCAGCTTAGTCCAGGTTCAGCCTGGAAACACCATATATTTT.

The J gene is TRBJ2-7, the V gene TRBV7-2; 7 nucleotides align to TRBD2. V lost 5 bases and J lost 3; bases outside the gene matches: 10. The CDR3 runs 15 residues. CDR1 and CDR2 from the germline V gene are SGHTA and FQGNSA. Written as DNA, the CDR3 is TGTGCCAGCAGCATCACTAGCGATTTCGGCTACGAGCAGTACTTC. This translates into CASSITSDFGYEQYF.

This clone has a single count. The chain combines TRBV7-2 with TRBJ1-4, with D maybe TRBD1 (6 bases). Germline V gives CDR1 SGHTA, CDR2 FQGNSA. This CDR3 has 13 amino acids. V was pared by 1 base and J by 7 bases, with 7 bases between. CDR3 nucleotide sequence: TGTGCCAGCAGCTTAGGGACAGCTGAAAAACTGTTTTTT. Amino acids: CASSLGTAEKLFF.

The rearrangement uses TRBV13 and TRBJ2-7, with a weak D call TRBD2 (6 bases). With 2 bases removed from V and 3 bases from J, the gap between germline ends came to 8 bases. Germline V gives CDR1 PRHDT, CDR2 FYEKMQ (reference sequence). The CDR3 length is 13 residues. The DNA of the CDR3 is TGTGCCAGCAGCTTAATGGGAGGCTACGAGCAGTACTTC. Its translation is CASSLMGGYEQYF.

The genes are TRBV28 and TRBJ2-6; D gene unclear. This CDR3 spans 15 amino acids. The V gene lost 6 bases and the J gene lost 0 bases, with 9 bases spanning the gap. In germline, CDR1 is MDHEN, CDR2 SYDVKM. CDR3 amino acids: CASSRVGSGANVLTF. Written as DNA, the CDR3 is TGTGCCAGCAGCCGGGTGGGCTCTGGGGCCAACGTCCTGACTTTC.

The rearrangement links TRBV28 to TRBJ2-4, with 8 bases fitting TRBD2. The CDR3 sequence is 17 residues long. V lost 5 bases, J lost 3 bases, and 12 bases stayed unmatched. Germline V gene data show CDR1 as MDHEN and CDR2 as SYDVKM. DNA for the CDR3: TGTGCCAGCAGTCCATCGGGGGGGGCTTGGGGCAAAAACATTCAGTACTTC. This codes for CASSPSGGAWGKNIQYF.

V usage is TRBV30 and J usage is TRBJ1-6, with unresolved D. Per the germline V gene, CDR1 is GTSNPN and CDR2 is SVGIG (reference sequence). V dropped 4 bases and J dropped 4 bases, with 5 bases sitting between them. The CDR3 runs to 12 residues. The CDR3 region has the DNA TGTGCCTGGACTATATATAATTCACCCCTCCACTTT. Protein sequence: CAWTIYNSPLHF.

This rearrangement joins TRBV15 to TRBJ1-2; tentatively, D is TRBD1 (6 bases). Trimming stripped 0 bases from V and 7 bases from J, with 12 bases between. The CDR3 extends over 14 amino acids. Germline lookup yields CDR1 LNHNV and CDR2 YYDKDF (reference sequence). CDR3 DNA: TGTGCCACCAGCAGAGATGAAGGACAGCCTGGCTACACCTTC. Its translation: CATSRDEGQPGYTF. The full variable domain, in which reference TRBV15 and TRBJ1-2 provide the parts outside the CDR3, is DAMVIQNPRYQVTQFGKPVTLSCSQTLNHNVMYWYQQKSSQAPKLLFHYYDKDFNNEADTPDNFQSRRPNTSFCFLDIRSPGLGDTAMYLCATSRDEGQPGYTFGSGTRLTVV.

This chain links TRBV5-4 with TRBJ1-1; 8 nucleotides line up with TRBD1. In germline, CDR1 is SGHNT, CDR2 YYREEE (reference sequence). V lost 2 bases, J lost 1 base, and 4 bases stayed unmatched. The length of the CDR3 is 15 residues. The CDR3 protein is CASSLQGGQNTEAFF. CDR3 bases: TGTGCCAGCAGCTTACAGGGGGGTCAGAACACTGAAGCTTTCTTT.

The V and J genes are TRBV5-1 and TRBJ2-1, with 11 bases identical to TRBD2. The CDR3 contains 16 residues. Germline V gives CDR1 SGHRS, CDR2 YFSETQ. Unmatched junction bases numbered 7, after V lost 3 bases and J lost 5 bases. CDR3 in amino acids: CASSWRASGGNNEQFF. The CDR3 bases are TGCGCCAGCAGCTGGAGGGCTAGCGGGGGGAACAATGAGCAGTTCTTC.

The chain is built from TRBV5-1 and TRBJ1-3, with a possible D match to TRBD1 (6 bases). Trimming cost V 2 bases and J 4 bases, with 13 bases left between them. The length of the CDR3 is 15 residues. CDR1 is SGHRS and CDR2 is YFSETQ in the germline V gene. This chain's CDR3 is CASSFGQSPGNTIYF. CDR3 nucleotide sequence: TGCGCCAGCAGCTTTGGACAGAGCCCGGGAAACACCATATATTTT.

The chain couples TRBV7-8 to TRBJ1-2, with D possibly matching TRBD1 (5 bases). The CDR3 spans 13 residues. With 10 bases removed from V and 0 bases from J, the gap between germline ends came to 12 bases. The germline V gene has CDR1 SGHVS and CDR2 FQNEAQ. The CDR3 nucleotides read TGTGCCACAGGGTATCGAGCTAACTATGGCTACACCTTC. This translates into CATGYRANYGYTF.

This chain uses TRBV5-6 with TRBJ2-3, with 10 bases fitting TRBD2. The CDR3 covers 18 residues. Germline lookup yields CDR1 SGHDT and CDR2 YYEEEE. V gave up 0 bases and J gave up 5 bases; unmatched junction bases: 12. CDR3 in amino acids: CASSLEGASSGRGDTQYF. The CDR3 coding sequence is TGTGCCAGCAGCTTGGAAGGGGCCTCTAGCGGGAGAGGAGATACGCAGTATTTT.

The chain recombines TRBV19 with TRBJ2-6; a weak D match, TRBD1 (6 bases). Trimming removed 4 bases from V and 2 bases from J, with 12 bases in between. CDR3 length equals 16 residues. CDR1 is LNHDA, CDR2 SQIVND, per germline (reference sequence). The CDR3 protein is CASSTPNRAGANVLTF. The CDR3 DNA sequence: TGTGCCAGTAGTACCCCGAACAGGGCTGGGGCCAACGTCCTGACTTTC.

The chain combines TRBV4-3 with TRBJ1-1; D call uncertain. This CDR3 spans 16 amino acids. V lost 1 base to trimming and J lost 5 bases, with 17 bases between them. CDR1 and CDR2 from the germline V gene are LGHNA and YSLEER. CDR3 DNA sequence: TGCGCCAGCAGCCAAGTACCCGTATGGGCTTATACTGAAGCTTTCTTT. This sequence encodes CASSQVPVWAYTEAFF.

The chain couples TRBV28 to TRBJ1-2; D may be TRBD1 (6 bases). The CDR3 spans 13 residues. V was cut by 7 bases and J by 0 bases, with 9 bases left in between. Germline V gene lookup returns CDR1 MDHEN and CDR2 SYDVKM. The CDR3 region has the DNA TGTGCCAGCAACAGGGCTCCTAACTATGGCTACACCTTC. Protein: CASNRAPNYGYTF.

V gene TRBV21-1 combines with J gene TRBJ2-7; no check of the table's D call, TRBD2, against the DNA was made. TRBV21-1 is a pseudogene locus. The CDR3 extends over 13 amino acids. CDR3 protein: CARSSGGTYEQYF. DNA for the CDR3: TGTGCGAGGAGTAGCGGGGGTACCTACGAGCAGTACTTC.

The V gene is TRBV7-2, the J gene TRBJ1-2; 11 bases are shared with TRBD1. From germline, CDR1 is SGHTA and CDR2 FQGNSA. The CDR3 length is 16 residues. Trimming removed 2 bases from V and 8 bases from J; junction bases left unmatched: 10. The chain's CDR3 is CASSLSWDRGGKGYTF. The CDR3 nucleotides are TGTGCCAGCAGCTTATCGTGGGACAGGGGGGGGAAAGGCTACACCTTC.

The rearrangement joins TRBV6-5 to TRBJ2-7; perhaps TRBD1 as D (6 bases). The CDR3 runs to 15 residues. The germline CDR1 and CDR2 sequences are MNHEY and SVGAGI. Trimming removed 5 bases from V and 2 bases from J, with 16 bases in between. CDR3 residues: CASSITGLSPYEQYF. DNA for the CDR3: TGTGCCAGCAGTATCACAGGGCTCTCCCCCTACGAGCAGTACTTC.

In its sample, this clone was seen once. The rearrangement links TRBV2 to TRBJ1-2, with D unclear. The CDR3 is 14 residues long. Germline V gene sequence: CDR1 SNHLY, CDR2 FYNNEI. Trimming cost V 2 bases and J 3 bases, with 10 bases left between them. DNA for the CDR3: TGTGCCAGCAGTGAAAACACTAAGGACTATGGCTACACCTTC. Amino acid sequence: CASSENTKDYGYTF.

V and J are TRBV5-1 and TRBJ2-1; a possible D gene is TRBD1 (5 bases). Trimming removed 0 bases at V and 7 bases at J, with 17 bases between. Germline-derived CDR1 and CDR2 are SGHRS and YFSETQ. The CDR3 length is 16 residues. DNA for the CDR3: TGCGCCAGCAGCTTGGTTAATGGGGCAGCATCGAATGAGCAGTTCTTC. It is translated as CASSLVNGAASNEQFF.

Concerning this clone itself: The germline gene is not matched at one end of the junction; a read error may be the cause. The chain recombines TRBV7-7 with TRBJ2-5; the D is unclear. The germline gives CDR1 SSHAT, CDR2 FNYEAQ (reference sequence). The CDR3 runs 13 residues. This CDR3 is CASSLRQMETQYF. Here the CDR3 DNA reads TGTGCTAGCAGCTTACGACAAATGGAGACCCAGTACTTC.

This chain uses TRBV30 with TRBJ2-3; 12 bases match TRBD2. V lost 1 base, J lost 6 bases, and 8 bases stayed unmatched. Germline V CDR1 and CDR2: GTSNPN, SVGIG (reference sequence). CDR3 length: 16 residues. CDR3 sequence (DNA): TGTGCCTGGAGTGCCGGACTAGCGGGAAGGGAGGATACGCAGTATTTT. This encodes CAWSAGLAGREDTQYF.